Below, 9 T cell receptor beta chains from the same sample are listed, as sequenced in a study of post-analysis software for immune sequencing data. Every TCR beta cDNA library bore unique molecular identifiers. TCRdb ran MiXCR on the PCR reads and lists one entry per CDR3 protein. The data hold fewer than 850,000 distinct CDR3 sequences, with approximately 44% observed a single time. The study, taken as a whole, reports: Patients carried 5 or 6 TRBV segments more frequently than controls did, and TRBV5-6, TRBV5-1 and TRBV20-1 were among them.

Their target antigens are unknown. Sequenced material: blood. These receptors were taken from a girl aged 5-17 years with multiple sclerosis.

For the CDR3, the DNA is TGTGCCACCAGTGATTACCGGGACAGGGACACAGATACGCAGTATTTT. Encoded protein: CATSDYRDRDTDTQYF. V and J are TRBV24-1 and TRBJ2-3; 9 nucleotides agree with TRBD1. Germline trimming cut 2 bases from V and 2 bases from J; bases unmatched to any gene: 4. The CDR3 sequence is 16 residues long. The germline CDR1 and CDR2 sequences are KGHDR and SFDVKD.

The chain has TRBV20-1 and TRBJ2-5; possibly TRBD1 for D (6 bases). Trimming removed 6 bases at V and 5 bases at J, with 16 bases between. CDR1 and CDR2 from the germline V gene are DFQATT and SNEGSKA (reference sequence). The CDR3 length is 13 residues. CDR3 nucleotides: TGCAGTGCCCAGGTGGGGGCTGGGGAGACCCAGTACTTC. Its translation is CSAQVGAGETQYF.

Of note for this clonotype: A single base separates this from a much larger clone, so it may be a read error. The chain has TRBV7-3 and TRBJ1-6; D unresolved. V was clipped by 8 bases and J by 5 bases, with 13 bases between them. Germline CDR1 is SGHTA and CDR2 is FQGTGA. There are 14 residues in the CDR3. The DNA of the CDR3 is TGTGCCAGCGGCCGAGGGCGGAATAATTCACCCCTCCACTTT. Amino acid sequence: CASGRGRNNSPLHF.

The chain is built from TRBV27 and TRBJ2-3; 7 bases line up with TRBD2. This CDR3 contains 16 residues. V was clipped by 5 bases and J by 1 base; unmatched bases: 9. Germline V gene sequence: CDR1 MNHEY, CDR2 SMNVEV (reference sequence). CDR3 loop: CASSTRDYPRTDTQYF. In DNA, the CDR3 is TGTGCCAGCAGTACCCGGGACTACCCTCGCACAGATACGCAGTATTTT.

The table lists this clonotype with a few counts. The rearrangement uses TRBV20-1 and TRBJ2-3; D unclear. The CDR3 runs to 14 residues. V gave up 1 base and J gave up 2 bases, with 10 bases separating them. Germline lookup yields CDR1 DFQATT and CDR2 SNEGSKA (reference sequence). The CDR3 sequence is CSARVADSTDTQYF. The CDR3 DNA sequence: TGCAGTGCTAGAGTGGCCGATTCCACAGATACGCAGTATTTT.

Comments on this clonotype: A read error may account for a junction end that differs from germline. The J gene is TRBJ2-3, the V gene TRBV12-3 or TRBV12-4; TRBD1 matches at 7 bases. The CDR3 is 14 residues long. CDR3 sequence (DNA): TGTGCCAGCAGTTTCCTAGGACAGGCAGATATGCAGTATTTT. Its translation is CASSFLGQADMQYF.

In this sample, this clonotype turned up once. The V gene is TRBV6-1, the J gene TRBJ1-1, with no clear D. This CDR3 spans 14 amino acids. The germline V and J ends were trimmed by 8 bases and 5 bases, with 18 bases remaining between them. The germline CDR1 and CDR2 sequences are MNHNS and SASEGT. This chain's CDR3 is CASLGSSRGTEAFF. The CDR3 region has the DNA TGTGCCAGCCTCGGATCTTCTCGAGGGACTGAAGCTTTCTTT.

The chain uses TRBV5-6 and TRBJ2-7; D may be TRBD2 (6 bases). The CDR3 runs 16 residues. CDR1 and CDR2 (germline): SGHDT, YYEEEE. As DNA, the CDR3 is TGTACTAGCAGCTTTGCTAACGGGACCTCCTCCTACGAGCAGTACTTC. This encodes CTSSFANGTSSYEQYF.

The chain joins TRBV6-1 to TRBJ2-7, with D tentatively TRBD2 (5 bases). The CDR3 length is 14 residues. Germline CDR1 and CDR2: MNHNS and SASEGT. Between the trimmed V and J ends, which lost 6 bases and 0 bases, there was a span of 12 bases. CDR3 coding DNA: TGTGCCAGCAGAGGAGGCGGCAGCTCCTACGAGCAGTACTTC. Translating gives CASRGGGSSYEQYF.